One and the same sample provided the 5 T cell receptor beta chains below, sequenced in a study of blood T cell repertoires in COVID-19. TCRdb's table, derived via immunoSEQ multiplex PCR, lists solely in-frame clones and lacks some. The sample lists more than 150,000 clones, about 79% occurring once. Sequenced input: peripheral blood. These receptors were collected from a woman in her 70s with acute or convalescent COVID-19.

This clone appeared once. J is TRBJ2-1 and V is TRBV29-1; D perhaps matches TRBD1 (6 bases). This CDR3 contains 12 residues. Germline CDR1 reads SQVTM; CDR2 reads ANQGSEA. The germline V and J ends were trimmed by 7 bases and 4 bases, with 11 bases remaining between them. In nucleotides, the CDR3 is TGCAGCGGATCGCAGGGGTACAATGAGCAGTTCTTC. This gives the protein CSGSQGYNEQFF.

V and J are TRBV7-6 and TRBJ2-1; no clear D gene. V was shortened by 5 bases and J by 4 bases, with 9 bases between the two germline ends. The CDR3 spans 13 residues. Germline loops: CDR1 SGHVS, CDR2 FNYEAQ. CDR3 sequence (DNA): TGTGCCAGCAGCCATGCTCGGTACAATGAGCAGTTCTTC. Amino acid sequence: CASSHARYNEQFF. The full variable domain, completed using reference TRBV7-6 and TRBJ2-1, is GAGVSQSPRYKVTKRGQDVALRCDPISGHVSLYWYRQALGQGPEFLTYFNYEAQQDKSGLPNDRFSAERPEGSISTLTIQRTEQRDSAMYRCASSHARYNEQFFGPGTRLTVL.

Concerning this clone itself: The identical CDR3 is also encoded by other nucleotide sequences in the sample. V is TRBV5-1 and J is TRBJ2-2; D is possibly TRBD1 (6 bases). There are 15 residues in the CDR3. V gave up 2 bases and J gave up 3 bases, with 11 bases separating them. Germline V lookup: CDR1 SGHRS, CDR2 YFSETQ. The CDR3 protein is CASSLGNRDTGELFF. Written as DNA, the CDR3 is TGCGCCAGCAGCTTAGGGAACAGGGACACCGGGGAGCTGTTTTTT.

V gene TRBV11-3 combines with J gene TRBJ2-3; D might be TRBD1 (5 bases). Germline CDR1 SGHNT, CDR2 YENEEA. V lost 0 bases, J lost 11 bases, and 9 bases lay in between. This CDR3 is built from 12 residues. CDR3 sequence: CASSLDGAMQYF. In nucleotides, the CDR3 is TGTGCCAGCAGCTTAGATGGGGCGATGCAGTATTTT.

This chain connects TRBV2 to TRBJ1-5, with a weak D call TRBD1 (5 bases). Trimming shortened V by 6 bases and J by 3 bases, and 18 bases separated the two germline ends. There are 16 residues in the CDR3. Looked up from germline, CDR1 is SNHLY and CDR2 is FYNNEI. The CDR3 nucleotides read TGTGCCAGCAGGGCGGGAGGAGGGGCCGACAATCAGCCCCAGCATTTT. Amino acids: CASRAGGGADNQPQHF. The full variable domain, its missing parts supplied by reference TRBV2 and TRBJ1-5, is EPEVTQTPSHQVTQMGQEVILRCVPISNHLYFYWYRQILGQKVEFLVSFYNNEISEKSEIFDDQFSVERPDGSNFTLKIRSTKLEDSAMYFCASRAGGGADNQPQHFGDGTRLSIL.